Listed below are T cell receptor beta chains from one sample, sequenced in a study of T cells in Graves' hyperthyroidism and ophthalmopathy. TCRdb independently ran MiXCR on the multiplex PCR reads; one entry per CDR3 protein. The table includes about 400,000 distinct CDR3 sequences, roughly 15% detected once. The sequenced sample consisted of blood. The receptors derive from a young man with Graves' ophthalmopathy. The CDR3 runs from the conserved cysteine through the conserved F or W. The D gene is left open where the match is weak. Some rows have no size entry. The others give once, few or many, or a class for an expanded clone.

size	V	D	J	CDR3
-	TRBV19	-	TRBJ1-5	CASSIDLGSQPQHF
many	TRBV20-1	TRBD1	TRBJ1-4	CSARDYDRDPGKLFF
-	TRBV28	TRBD1	TRBJ2-7	CASSLRQGRAEQYF
many	TRBV7-2	-	TRBJ1-2	CASRTAQGNYGYTF
many	TRBV28	TRBD1	TRBJ1-6	CASSYRDRRNSPLHF
-	TRBV6-1	-	TRBJ2-7	CASSAPEQYF
-	TRBV14	-	TRBJ2-5	CASSQVSRETQYF
-	TRBV6-1	-	TRBJ2-7	CASSEFKYEQYF
many	TRBV12-3/TRBV12-4	-	TRBJ2-5	CASSFLGGPRETQYF
few	TRBV6-1	TRBD2	TRBJ2-1	CAAQQRERYEQFF
-	TRBV24-1	TRBD1	TRBJ1-2	CATSTGTDYGYTF
-	TRBV5-1	-	TRBJ2-7	CASSLSSAGYEQYF
many	TRBV6-5	-	TRBJ1-1	CASSYGEGTEAFF
many	TRBV5-1	TRBD2	TRBJ2-1	CASSVVLGLAVSSYNEQFF